What follows are 28 T cell receptor beta chains derived from one specimen sequenced in a study of T cell responses to AZD1222 COVID-19 vaccine. Method: immunoSEQ multiplex PCR; TCRdb's copy keeps in-frame clones and lacks some. Here the sample spans approximately 84,000 clones, approximately 85% being singletons. This material consisted of peripheral blood, taken 28 days after the second AZD1222 dose. Source of these receptors: an adult who received the AZD1222 COVID-19 vaccine.

This clone was picked up one time. The chain uses TRBV28 and TRBJ2-6, with TRBD1 identical over 8 bases. Germline trimming cut 6 bases from V and 0 bases from J; bases unmatched to any gene: 7. The germline V gene has CDR1 MDHEN and CDR2 SYDVKM. The CDR3 loop spans 17 amino acids. In nucleotides, the CDR3 is TGTGCCAGCAGCTCCGGGACAGGATACTCTGGGGCCAACGTCCTGACTTTC. This encodes CASSSGTGYSGANVLTF. Complete variable domain (other parts from reference TRBV28 and TRBJ2-6): DVKVTQSSRYLVKRTGEKVFLECVQDMDHENMFWYRQDPGLGLRLIYFSYDVKMKEKGDIPEGYSVSREKKERFSLILESASTNQTSMYLCASSSGTGYSGANVLTFGAGSRLTVL.

The CDR3 DNA reads TGCGCCAGCAGCCAGACCGGACGGCTAAATCAGCCCCAGCATTTT. Translation gives CASSQTGRLNQPQHF. The chain combines TRBV4-1 with TRBJ1-5; D remains unclear. Germline V gives CDR1 MGHRA, CDR2 YSYEKL. Trimming cost V 3 bases and J 4 bases, with 13 bases left between them. CDR3 length equals 15 residues.

This clone was recorded only once. The V and J genes are TRBV13 and TRBJ2-7; 8 positions match TRBD2. The J segment lost 0 bases and the V segment lost 5 bases, leaving 6 bases of the junction unmatched. The CDR3 extends over 15 amino acids. Germline lookup yields CDR1 PRHDT and CDR2 FYEKMQ (reference sequence). CDR3 in DNA: TGTGCCAGCAGCCGAACGGGACTAGGCTCCTACGAGCAGTACTTC. This sequence encodes CASSRTGLGSYEQYF.

V gene TRBV7-8 combines with J gene TRBJ1-3; D gene unclear. CDR1 is SGHVS, CDR2 FQNEAQ, per germline. V lost 1 base, J lost 4 bases, and 14 bases lay in between. CDR3 size: 16 residues. CDR3: CASSLGHSAPGNTIYF. CDR3 in DNA: TGTGCCAGCAGCTTAGGTCACAGCGCCCCGGGAAACACCATATATTTT.

This chain connects TRBV5-1 to TRBJ1-2; D is perhaps TRBD1 (5 bases). Trimming removed 5 bases at V and 4 bases at J, with 12 bases between. This CDR3 contains 13 residues. Germline V gives CDR1 SGHRS, CDR2 YFSETQ. CDR3 sequence reads: CASRAGTGYGYTF. DNA for the CDR3: TGCGCCAGCAGGGCCGGGACTGGCTATGGCTACACCTTC.

The chain combines TRBV11-3 with TRBJ2-1; D not resolved. This CDR3 comprises 15 residues. Germline-derived CDR1 and CDR2 are SGHNT and YENEEA. Trimming pared 2 bases from V and 2 bases from J, leaving 10 bases between. CDR3 in DNA: TGTGCCAGCAGCTTATCAGGAGAAACCTACAATGAGCAGTTCTTC. As protein: CASSLSGETYNEQFF.

This chain links TRBV11-2 with TRBJ2-3; 12 bases agree with TRBD2. CDR3 size: 16 residues. V shed 3 bases, J shed 8 bases, and the junction held 9 bases outside the gene matches. Germline CDR1 SGHAT, CDR2 FQNNGV. This CDR3 is CASSFSTSGGYGTQYF. The CDR3 DNA follows: TGTGCCAGCAGCTTTTCGACTAGCGGGGGTTACGGTACGCAGTATTTT.

This clone was detected a few times. The chain links TRBV5-5 to TRBJ2-1; TRBD2 matches 9 bases. This CDR3 spans 14 amino acids. Germline V lookup: CDR1 SGHKS, CDR2 YYEKEE (reference sequence). Trimming removed 4 bases from V and 4 bases from J; junction bases left unmatched: 3. The chain's CDR3 is CASSPSGEYNEQFF. CDR3 sequence (DNA): TGTGCCAGCAGCCCTAGCGGGGAGTACAATGAGCAGTTCTTC.

V and J are TRBV30 and TRBJ1-2, with a weak D call TRBD1 (5 bases). Trimming removed 1 base at V and 2 bases at J, with 14 bases between. CDR3 length: 15 residues. CDR1 GTSNPN and CDR2 SVGIG come from the germline V gene (reference sequence). The CDR3 region is CAWSGDEGTNYGYTF. CDR3 in DNA: TGTGCCTGGAGTGGGGATGAGGGGACGAACTATGGCTACACCTTC.

As DNA, the CDR3 is TGTGCCAGCAGTGAAGACCCGAATCAGCCCCAGCATTTT. Its translation is CASSEDPNQPQHF. The chain couples TRBV6-1 to TRBJ1-5, with unresolved D. The V end was cut by 1 base, the J end by 4 bases, with 5 bases between. Germline V gene sequence: CDR1 MNHNS, CDR2 SASEGT. The CDR3 length is 13 residues.

This chain joins TRBV2 and TRBJ2-5; the D is unclear. The V end lost 4 bases, the J end lost 0 bases, and 12 bases lay between the germline ends. The CDR3 has 15 residues. CDR1 and CDR2 (germline): SNHLY, FYNNEI. As DNA, the CDR3 is TGTGCCAGCAGTGTAAACGTCTACAACCAAGAGACCCAGTACTTC. This codes for CASSVNVYNQETQYF.

V and J are TRBV7-2 and TRBJ2-5; D gene uncertain. Germline V gene data show CDR1 as SGHTA and CDR2 as FQGNSA. The CDR3 length is 14 residues. V shed 0 bases and J shed 4 bases, with 9 bases lying between them. CDR3 sequence reads: CASSLARGTETQYF. CDR3 coding DNA: TGTGCCAGCAGCTTAGCTCGCGGTACAGAGACCCAGTACTTC.

This chain connects TRBV2 to TRBJ2-1; the D gene is possibly TRBD2 (5 bases). There are 14 residues in the CDR3. Germline loops: CDR1 SNHLY, CDR2 FYNNEI. V lost 3 bases to trimming and J lost 1 base, with 7 bases between them. The CDR3 bases are TGTGCCAGCAGTGAGGAGCGGTCCTACAATGAGCAGTTCTTC. Translating gives CASSEERSYNEQFF.

This rearrangement joins TRBV6-4 to TRBJ2-2; 7 bases map to TRBD1. Germline-derived CDR1 and CDR2 are MRHNA and SNTAGT. With 6 bases clipped from V and 6 bases from J, the junction kept 10 bases outside the gene matches. The CDR3 has 15 residues. Here the CDR3 DNA reads TGTGCCAGCAGAGGGGACAGCTCATATCCCGGGGAGCTGTTTTTT. Encoded protein: CASRGDSSYPGELFF.

The chain is built from TRBV14 and TRBJ2-3, with D unresolved. The V gene's germline CDR1 is SGHDN and CDR2 FVKESK. The CDR3 extends over 15 amino acids. V gave up 5 bases and J gave up 1 base, with 13 bases separating them. The CDR3 loop is CASSLVGFGTDTQYF. The CDR3 nucleotides read TGTGCCAGCAGCTTGGTTGGTTTCGGCACAGATACGCAGTATTTT.

The genes are TRBV2 and TRBJ1-6; D perhaps matches TRBD1 (5 bases). V shed 3 bases and J shed 2 bases, with 8 bases lying between them. Germline loops: CDR1 SNHLY, CDR2 FYNNEI. This CDR3 contains 15 residues. Here the CDR3 DNA reads TGTGCCAGCAGTGATACGGGGGCCTATAATTCACCCCTCCACTTT. Protein product: CASSDTGAYNSPLHF. Variable domain in full (rest from reference TRBV2 and TRBJ1-6): EPEVTQTPSHQVTQMGQEVILRCVPISNHLYFYWYRQILGQKVEFLVSFYNNEISEKSEIFDDQFSVERPDGSNFTLKIRSTKLEDSAMYFCASSDTGAYNSPLHFGNGTRLTVT.

The chain joins TRBV15 to TRBJ2-3; possible D gene TRBD2, 5 bases. The germline V gene encodes CDR1 LNHNV and CDR2 YYDKDF (reference sequence). V was pared by 3 bases and J by 6 bases, with 13 bases between. CDR3 size: 14 residues. Written as DNA, the CDR3 is TGTGCCACCAGCAGTGACCTCTCGGGGGATACGCAGTATTTT. It translates to CATSSDLSGDTQYF.

V is TRBV11-2 and J is TRBJ1-1; D gene unclear. Germline CDR1 and CDR2: SGHAT and FQNNGV. V gave up 5 bases and J gave up 0 bases, with 22 bases separating them. The CDR3 is 18 residues long. CDR3 coding DNA: TGTGCCAGCAGCGTACGGGTGTCGCGGGGAGCCATGAACACTGAAGCTTTCTTT. It is translated as CASSVRVSRGAMNTEAFF.

The CDR3 region has the DNA TGTGCCAGCCACGACCTGCAGGGGAATACTGAAAAACTGTTTTTT. It encodes CASHDLQGNTEKLFF. V gene TRBV28 combines with J gene TRBJ1-4, with D possibly TRBD1 on 6 matching bases. CDR1 and CDR2 (germline): MDHEN, SYDVKM. This CDR3 comprises 15 residues. Between the trimmed V and J ends, which lost 8 bases and 7 bases, there was a span of 20 bases.

The chain links TRBV5-8 to TRBJ1-1; 7 bases align to TRBD1. This CDR3 is 16 amino acids long. Germline CDR1 reads SGHTS; CDR2 reads YDEGEE. The J segment lost 0 bases and the V segment lost 4 bases, leaving 9 bases of the junction unmatched. The CDR3 DNA follows: TGTGCCAGCAGCCTAACAGGGGCGGGGATGAACACTGAAGCTTTCTTT. Translation: CASSLTGAGMNTEAFF.

The chain combines TRBV3-1 (or the pseudogene TRBV3-2) with TRBJ1-6, with 7 bases fitting TRBD1. V trimming: 4 bases; J trimming: 0 bases; junction bases outside the gene matches: 6. CDR1 is LGHDT and CDR2 is YNNKEL in the germline V gene (reference sequence). CDR3 size: 17 residues. In DNA form, the CDR3 reads TGTGCCAGCAGCCCGTACAGGGGTATCTCCTATAATTCACCCCTCCACTTT. Translation gives CASSPYRGISYNSPLHF.

V gene TRBV5-1 combines with J gene TRBJ2-4, with D hard to call. With 2 bases removed from V and 1 base from J, the gap between germline ends came to 13 bases. The CDR3 covers 16 residues. Germline V gene sequence: CDR1 SGHRS, CDR2 YFSETQ. The chain's CDR3 is CASSFSGSQAKNIQYF. CDR3 DNA: TGCGCCAGCAGCTTTTCAGGTTCCCAGGCCAAAAACATTCAGTACTTC.

V and J are TRBV19 and TRBJ2-7, with a weak D call TRBD1 (6 bases). The CDR3 is 15 amino acids. Trimming pared 4 bases from V and 5 bases from J, leaving 18 bases between. The germline V gene encodes CDR1 LNHDA and CDR2 SQIVND (reference sequence). The DNA for the CDR3 is TGTGCCAGTAGTACTGGCCCCTCAGGGGCGGACGAGCAGTACTTC. Amino acids: CASSTGPSGADEQYF.

The J gene is TRBJ2-1, the V gene TRBV15, with D possibly being TRBD1 (6 bases). CDR1 is LNHNV, CDR2 YYDKDF, per germline (reference sequence). This CDR3 has 20 amino acids. Trimming removed 1 base from V and 1 base from J, with 23 bases in between. CDR3 region: CATSRGRIRGQHLSYNEQFF. The DNA for the CDR3 is TGTGCCACCAGCAGAGGAAGGATCAGGGGCCAGCACCTGTCCTACAATGAGCAGTTCTTC.

Concerning this clone itself: Distinct nucleotide sequences in the sample also encode this CDR3. V gene TRBV12-3 or TRBV12-4 combines with J gene TRBJ1-3; D gene uncertain. V lost 3 bases to trimming and J lost 3 bases, with 3 bases between them. The CDR3 contains 12 residues. The DNA for the CDR3 is TGTGCCAGCAGTTTTAGTGGAAACACCATATATTTT. Its translation is CASSFSGNTIYF.

The chain is built from TRBV30 and TRBJ2-5; D remains unclear. The germline gives CDR1 GTSNPN, CDR2 SVGIG (reference sequence). Trimming left V 2 bases short and J 3 bases short, with 16 bases between. The CDR3 runs 15 residues. The CDR3 DNA reads as TGTGCCTGGAGTCGACCTGTAGGCGTAGAAGAGACCCAGTACTTC. This encodes CAWSRPVGVEETQYF.

The CDR3 reads CASSSTLGGGNTIYF. The CDR3 coding sequence is TGTGCCAGCAGCTCCACTTTAGGAGGTGGAAACACCATATATTTT. V usage is TRBV7-8 and J usage is TRBJ1-3, with D hard to call. Germline V gives CDR1 SGHVS, CDR2 FQNEAQ. The CDR3 extends over 15 amino acids. V was trimmed by 4 bases and J by 3 bases, leaving 13 bases between them.

CDR3 coding DNA: TGTGCCAGCAGCTCACAGGGACTTGGAGGCAATCAGCCCCAGCATTTT. Protein sequence: CASSSQGLGGNQPQHF. J is TRBJ1-5 and V is TRBV7-2, with D possibly being TRBD1 (6 bases). This CDR3 is 16 amino acids long. Trimming left V 4 bases short and J 2 bases short, with 15 bases between. Germline-derived CDR1 and CDR2 are SGHTA and FQGNSA.